A single sample gave rise to the 10 T cell receptor beta chains below, sequenced in a study of T cells in Graves' hyperthyroidism and ophthalmopathy (dated by TCRdb to the late 2010s). Library generation was performed with multiplex PCR. Reads for this sample came from an Illumina HiSeq 2000. The TCR beta CDR3 regions were amplified from the RNA transcripts. For the first round of RT-PCR on the TCR CDR3, the HTBI primer set was used together with the Qiagen OneStep RT-PCR kit. TCRdb trimmed public reads at Q25 via fastp, called clones via MiXCR and kept in-frame beta chains. Every distinct CDR3 protein forms one entry, paired with its most common genes and DNA. This sample has about 840,000 distinct CDR3 sequences in its table, and over 35% of those were observed once. The ten largest clones add up to 7% to 10% of the sample. Sequenced input: blood. These receptors all come from a young man with Graves' hyperthyroidism.

The genes are TRBV4-1 and TRBJ2-2; D gene ambiguous. V lost 4 bases to trimming and J lost 4 bases, with 13 bases between them. The CDR3 has 15 amino acids. CDR1 is MGHRA, CDR2 YSYEKL, per germline. CDR3 residues: CASSLQIAVTGELFF. The CDR3 DNA sequence: TGCGCCAGCAGCCTACAGATCGCGGTCACCGGGGAGCTGTTTTTT.

As regards this clonotype: The germline gene is not matched at one end of the junction; a read error may be the cause. This chain links TRBV6-1 with TRBJ2-2; tentative D call: TRBD2 (5 bases). This CDR3 has 13 residues. In germline, CDR1 is MNHNS, CDR2 SASEGT. The CDR3 coding sequence is TGTGCCAGCCTGGGATCCCAAGACGGGGAGCTGCTTTTT. It encodes CASLGSQDGELLF.

The genes are TRBV20-1 and TRBJ2-5, with D possibly matching TRBD1 (6 bases). From germline, CDR1 is DFQATT and CDR2 SNEGSKA (reference sequence). V lost 2 bases and J 4 bases, leaving 8 bases between the germline ends. The CDR3 has 12 residues. The CDR3 DNA is TGCAGTGCTAGAAGACAGGTAGAGACCCAGTACTTC. It yields the protein CSARRQVETQYF.

This clonotype showed up just a few times. The rearrangement joins TRBV5-1 to TRBJ2-5; D may be TRBD2 (6 bases). V lost 5 bases, J lost 4 bases, and 15 bases lay in between. Per germline, CDR1 SGHRS and CDR2 YFSETQ. CDR3 length: 14 amino acids. The CDR3 protein is CASRPSGLSETQYF. In nucleotides, the CDR3 is TGCGCCAGCAGACCGAGCGGGCTGTCAGAGACCCAGTACTTC.

The chain has TRBV5-5 and TRBJ1-1, with a tentative D call TRBD1 (5 bases). The CDR3 is 15 amino acids. Germline CDR1 SGHKS, CDR2 YYEKEE (reference sequence). Trimming removed 1 base from V and 4 bases from J, with 14 bases in between. CDR3 sequence: CASSLTTVEGTEAFF. Written as DNA, the CDR3 is TGTGCCAGCAGCTTGACGACAGTCGAAGGCACTGAAGCTTTCTTT.

On this clonotype: One base away lies a much larger clone, so this may be a sequencing read error. CDR3 DNA: TGTGCCAGCAGCTCCGAGGACACTGGAGCTTTCTTT. This codes for CASSSEDTGAFF. The V and J genes are TRBV11-2 and TRBJ1-1, with TRBD1 as a possible D gene (5 bases). The CDR3 has 12 residues. From germline, CDR1 is SGHAT and CDR2 FQNNGV.

V and J are TRBV29-1 and TRBJ1-1, with D hard to call. The CDR3 consists of 12 residues. V lost 8 bases to trimming and J lost 8 bases, with 18 bases between them. Germline V gene lookup returns CDR1 SQVTM and CDR2 ANQGSEA. The CDR3 here is CSSGVSGREAFF. CDR3 in DNA: TGCAGCTCCGGGGTCAGCGGGAGGGAAGCTTTCTTT.

This clonotype was counted only a few times. The chain is built from TRBV4-2 and TRBJ1-4; D is unresolved. The CDR3 is 13 amino acids. The V end lost 3 bases, the J end lost 12 bases, and 14 bases lay between the germline ends. Germline-derived CDR1 and CDR2 are LGHNA and YNFKEQ. This CDR3 reads CASSHKPDGQLFF. In DNA form, the CDR3 reads TGTGCCAGCAGCCATAAACCGGACGGTCAACTGTTTTTT.

The chain employs TRBV5-1 and TRBJ2-5; D gene uncertain. The CDR3 is 14 residues long. CDR1 and CDR2 (germline): SGHRS, YFSETQ. The germline V and J ends were trimmed by 4 bases and 9 bases, with 19 bases remaining between them. CDR3 in amino acids: CASSLKAVNQPQYF. CDR3 in DNA: TGCGCCAGCAGCCTGAAGGCAGTCAATCAGCCCCAGTACTTC.

This clonotype was seen many times. The chain has TRBV20-1 and TRBJ1-1; D not certain. Germline CDR1 DFQATT, CDR2 SNEGSKA (reference sequence). Deletions cut 0 bases from V and 2 bases from J, with 7 bases between. The CDR3 totals 13 residues. CDR3 nucleotide sequence: TGCAGTGCTAGAGATCACACCAACACTGAAGCTTTCTTT. Translated, it gives CSARDHTNTEAFF.